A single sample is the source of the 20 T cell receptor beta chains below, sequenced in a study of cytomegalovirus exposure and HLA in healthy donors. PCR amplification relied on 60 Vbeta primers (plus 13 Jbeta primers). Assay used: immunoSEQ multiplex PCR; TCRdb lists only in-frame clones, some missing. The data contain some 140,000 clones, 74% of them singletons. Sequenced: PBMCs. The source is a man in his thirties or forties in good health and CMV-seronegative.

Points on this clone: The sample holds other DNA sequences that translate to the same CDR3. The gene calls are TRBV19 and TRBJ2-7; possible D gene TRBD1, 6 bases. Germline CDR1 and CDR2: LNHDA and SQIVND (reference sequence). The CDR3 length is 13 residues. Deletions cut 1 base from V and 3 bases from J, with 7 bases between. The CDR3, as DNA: TGTGCCAGTAGTATAGGGACAGACTACGAGCAGTACTTC. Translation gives CASSIGTDYEQYF.

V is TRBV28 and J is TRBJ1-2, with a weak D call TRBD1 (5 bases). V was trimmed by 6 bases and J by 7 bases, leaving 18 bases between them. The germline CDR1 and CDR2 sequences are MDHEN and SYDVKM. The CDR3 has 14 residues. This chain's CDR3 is CASSLPMGGFGYTF. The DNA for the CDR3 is TGTGCCAGCAGCCTCCCAATGGGGGGGTTTGGCTACACCTTC.

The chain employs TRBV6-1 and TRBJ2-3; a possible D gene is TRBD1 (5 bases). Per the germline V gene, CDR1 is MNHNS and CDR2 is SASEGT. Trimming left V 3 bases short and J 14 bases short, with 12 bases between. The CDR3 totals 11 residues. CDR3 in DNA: TGTGCCAGCAGTGAGACAGTCCATGCGTATTTT. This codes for CASSETVHAYF.

The DNA for the CDR3 is TGTGCCACCAGCAGAGTGGGCGGGGGGGCCTACGAGCAGTACTTC. It yields the protein CATSRVGGGAYEQYF. The chain joins TRBV15 to TRBJ2-7; the match to TRBD2 covers 9 bases. The CDR3 sequence is 15 residues long. Losses at the gene ends were 1 base for V and 2 bases for J; bases not matched to a gene: 3. Germline V gene data show CDR1 as LNHNV and CDR2 as YYDKDF (reference sequence).

The CDR3 DNA reads as TGTGCCAGCAGTTTATACGGGGTCCACTATGGCTACACCTTC. Protein product: CASSLYGVHYGYTF. The chain recombines TRBV28 with TRBJ1-2; no definite D call. V was clipped by 1 base and J by 3 bases, with 9 bases between them. CDR1 and CDR2 (germline): MDHEN, SYDVKM. The length of the CDR3 is 14 residues.

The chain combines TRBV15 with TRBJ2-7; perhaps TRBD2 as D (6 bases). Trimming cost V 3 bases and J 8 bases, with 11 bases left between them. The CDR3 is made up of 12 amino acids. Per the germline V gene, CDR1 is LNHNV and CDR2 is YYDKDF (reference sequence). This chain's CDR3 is CATSSPRGQQYF. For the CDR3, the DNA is TGTGCCACCAGCAGCCCGCGGGGCCAGCAGTACTTC.

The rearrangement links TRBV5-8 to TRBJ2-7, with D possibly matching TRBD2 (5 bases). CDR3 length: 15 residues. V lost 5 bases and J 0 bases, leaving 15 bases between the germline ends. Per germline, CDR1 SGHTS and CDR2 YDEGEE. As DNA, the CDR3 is TGTGCCAGCAGAACTCGAACCGGGGTCTCCTACGAGCAGTACTTC. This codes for CASRTRTGVSYEQYF.

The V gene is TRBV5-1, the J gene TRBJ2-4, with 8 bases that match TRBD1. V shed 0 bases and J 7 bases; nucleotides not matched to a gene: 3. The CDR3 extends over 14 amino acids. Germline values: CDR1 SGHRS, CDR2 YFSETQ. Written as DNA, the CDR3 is TGCGCCAGCAGCTTGGGGCAGGGGGCCAACATTCAGTACTTC. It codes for CASSLGQGANIQYF.

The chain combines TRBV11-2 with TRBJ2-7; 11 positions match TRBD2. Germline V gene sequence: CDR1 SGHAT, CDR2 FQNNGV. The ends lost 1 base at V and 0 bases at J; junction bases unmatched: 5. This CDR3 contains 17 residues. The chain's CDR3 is CASSLAQTSGDSYEQYF. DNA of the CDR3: TGTGCCAGCAGCTTAGCCCAGACTAGCGGGGACTCCTACGAGCAGTACTTC.

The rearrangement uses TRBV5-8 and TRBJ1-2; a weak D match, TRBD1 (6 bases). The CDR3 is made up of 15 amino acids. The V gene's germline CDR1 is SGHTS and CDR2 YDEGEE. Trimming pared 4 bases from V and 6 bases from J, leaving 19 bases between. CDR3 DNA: TGTGCCAGCAGCCCCCAAGCAGGGGATGGGGATGGCTACACCTTC. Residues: CASSPQAGDGDGYTF.

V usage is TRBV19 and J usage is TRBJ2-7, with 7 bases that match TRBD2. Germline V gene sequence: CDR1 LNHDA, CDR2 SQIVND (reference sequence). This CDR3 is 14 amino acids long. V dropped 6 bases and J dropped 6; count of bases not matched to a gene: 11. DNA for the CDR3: TGTGCCAGTAGCACAGCCCGGGGGGTATCCGAGCAGTACTTC. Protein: CASSTARGVSEQYF.

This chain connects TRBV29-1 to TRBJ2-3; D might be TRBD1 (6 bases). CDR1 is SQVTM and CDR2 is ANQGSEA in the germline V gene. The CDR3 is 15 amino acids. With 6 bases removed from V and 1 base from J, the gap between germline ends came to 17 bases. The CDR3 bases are TGCAGCGTCGCCCCCACAGGGCAGGGCACAGATACGCAGTATTTT. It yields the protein CSVAPTGQGTDTQYF.

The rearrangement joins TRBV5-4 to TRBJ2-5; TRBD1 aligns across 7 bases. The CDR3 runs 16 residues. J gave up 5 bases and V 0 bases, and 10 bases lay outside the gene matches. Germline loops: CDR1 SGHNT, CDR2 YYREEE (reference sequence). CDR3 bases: TGTGCCAGCAGCTTGGTTACGAGACAGGGCGGGGAGACCCAGTACTTC. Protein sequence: CASSLVTRQGGETQYF.

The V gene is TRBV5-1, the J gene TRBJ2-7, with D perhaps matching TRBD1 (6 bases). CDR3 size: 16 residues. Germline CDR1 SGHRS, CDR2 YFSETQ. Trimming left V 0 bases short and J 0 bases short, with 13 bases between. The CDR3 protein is CASSLVGDTGSYEQYF. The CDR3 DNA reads TGCGCCAGCAGCTTGGTAGGGGACACAGGCTCCTACGAGCAGTACTTC.

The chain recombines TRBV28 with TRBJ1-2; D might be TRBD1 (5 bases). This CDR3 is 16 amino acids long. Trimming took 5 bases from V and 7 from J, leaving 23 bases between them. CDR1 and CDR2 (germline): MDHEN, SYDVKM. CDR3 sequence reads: CASSAPGPHGRGGYTF. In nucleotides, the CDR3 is TGTGCCAGCAGTGCTCCGGGGCCCCACGGGAGGGGTGGCTACACCTTC.

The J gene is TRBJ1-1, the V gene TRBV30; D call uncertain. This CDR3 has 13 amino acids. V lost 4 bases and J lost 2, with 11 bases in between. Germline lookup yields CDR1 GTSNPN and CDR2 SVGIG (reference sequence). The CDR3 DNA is TGTGCCTGGATAAAGAGACTTAACACTGAAGCTTTCTTT. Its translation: CAWIKRLNTEAFF.

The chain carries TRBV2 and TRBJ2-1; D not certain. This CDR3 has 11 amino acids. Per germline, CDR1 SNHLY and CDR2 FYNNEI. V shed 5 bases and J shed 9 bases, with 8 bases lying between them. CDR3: CASSNGGEQFF. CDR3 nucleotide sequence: TGTGCCAGCAGTAACGGTGGTGAGCAGTTCTTC.

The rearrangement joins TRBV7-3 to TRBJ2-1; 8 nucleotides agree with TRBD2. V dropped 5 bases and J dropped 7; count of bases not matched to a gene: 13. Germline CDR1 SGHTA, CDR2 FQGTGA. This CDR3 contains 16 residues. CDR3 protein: CASSPDGTRSLNEQFF. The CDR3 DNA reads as TGTGCCAGCAGCCCTGATGGGACTAGGTCCTTGAATGAGCAGTTCTTC. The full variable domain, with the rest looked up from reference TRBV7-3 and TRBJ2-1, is GAGVSQTPSNKVTEKGKYVELRCDPISGHTALYWYRQSLGQGPEFLIYFQGTGAADDSGLPNDRFFAVRPEGSVSTLKIQRTERGDSAVYLCASSPDGTRSLNEQFFGPGTRLTVL.

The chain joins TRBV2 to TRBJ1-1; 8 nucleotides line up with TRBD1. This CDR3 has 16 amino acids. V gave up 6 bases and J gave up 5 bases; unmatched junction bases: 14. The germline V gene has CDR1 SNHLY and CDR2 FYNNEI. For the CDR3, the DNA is TGTGCCAGCAGCTCCCGCCGGACAGGGTGGGGGACTGAAGCTTTCTTT. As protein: CASSSRRTGWGTEAFF.

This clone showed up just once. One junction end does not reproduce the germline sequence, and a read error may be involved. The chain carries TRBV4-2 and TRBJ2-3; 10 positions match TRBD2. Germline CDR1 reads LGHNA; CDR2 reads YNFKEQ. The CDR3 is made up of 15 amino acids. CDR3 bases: TGTGCCAGCAGTCAAGCGGGGGGGCTCACAGATACGCAGTATTTT. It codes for CASSQAGGLTDTQYF.